These 2 T cell receptor beta chains came from one sample sequenced in a study of regulatory T cells in long-lasting Graves disease. Time point here: newly diagnosed GD, antithyroid drugs for less than 3 months. After RNA was extracted from PBMCs, the TCR library was made from it. HTBI primers from iRepertoire and Arm-PCR of CDR3 regions yielded the TCR beta libraries. Via MiXCR, TCRdb re-called the multiplex PCR reads, giving one row per CDR3 protein. The table lists 550,000 to 700,000 distinct CDR3 sequences, roughly a sixth of them singletons, with around 11% in the top ten. The same sample was also studied in work on T cells in Graves' hyperthyroidism and ophthalmopathy.

The starting material was peripheral blood mononuclear cells (PBMCs), obtained at new diagnosis, from a patient treated with antithyroid drugs. The receptors come from a man aged 18-30 years with Graves disease.

The chain combines TRBV5-4 with TRBJ2-3; either TRBD1 or TRBD2 may supply D (5 bases each). The CDR3 totals 15 residues. Trimming pared 2 bases from V and 4 bases from J, leaving 14 bases between. The germline gives CDR1 SGHNT, CDR2 YYREEE (reference sequence). The CDR3 DNA reads as TGTGCCAGCAGCTTTGAGGGGCAGGGACCAGATACGCAGTATTTT. It encodes CASSFEGQGPDTQYF. Full variable domain (missing parts from reference TRBV5-4 and TRBJ2-3): ETGVTQSPTHLIKTRGQQVTLRCSSQSGHNTVSWYQQALGQGPQFIFQYYREEENGRGNFPPRFSGLQFPNYSSELNVNALELDDSALYLCASSFEGQGPDTQYFGPGTRLTVL.

This chain connects TRBV2 to TRBJ2-3; no firm D call. This CDR3 is built from 15 residues. Germline CDR1 is SNHLY and CDR2 is FYNNEI. Trimming removed 6 bases from V and 0 bases from J, with 13 bases in between. CDR3 nucleotides: TGTGCCAGCAGGTTAGACTTAACTAGCACAGATACGCAGTATTTT. Translation: CASRLDLTSTDTQYF.